The rows below give T cell receptor beta chains drawn from one sample of a study of beta chain features in type 1 diabetes. Profiling relied on immunoSEQ multiplex PCR, and the TCRdb table lists in-frame clones only, not all of them. The repertoire holds roughly 250,000 clones, over 8.5% seen once, with under 0.035% in the top ten. The sequenced sample consisted of naive CD4+ T cells from blood. These receptors came from a woman aged 18-30 years in good health. The conserved cysteine and the conserved F or W are not part of the CDR3 here.

cdr3_aa v_call
ASSFRDRTGANVLT TRBV27
ASSPGGNTIY TRBV11-2
ASSPQGPYNEQF TRBV7-9
ASSLYRGGQPQH TRBV28
ASSVGPDLSSTDTQY TRBV9
ASSLTSGKFYEQY TRBV5-4
ASSESRETQY TRBV2
ASSLVQGQSYEQY TRBV5-1
ASSEQGGGGYT TRBV2
ASRSGRESTDTQY TRBV25-1
ASSDSAGGATDTQY TRBV6-4
ASSWGDRGLYEQY TRBV5-1
ASSDLPGGAESAF TRBV6-1
ASSSFGGSSYEQY TRBV5-1
ASRGTGAYEQY TRBV6-1
ASGSRLAGYVNEQF TRBV12-5
ASSPRGTDTQY TRBV18
ASSSTGQINQPQH TRBV19
ASSRKRQGGSDEQY TRBV5-1
AISPEVNEQF TRBV10-3
ASSGGRTRSSTEAF TRBV19
ASRAGTNSGANVLT TRBV2
ASSSLRTGIYGYT TRBV7-2
SVGYKGTYTGELF TRBV29-1
ASSFRGPGEQY TRBV28
ASSILDRGRDTQY TRBV19
ASSGGGASQETQY TRBV5-4
ASSGLGDEKLF TRBV6-1
ASSYWTSGSTDTQY TRBV6-5
ASSLDRGLLYEQY TRBV11-2
AWSVRRGLLYGYT TRBV30
ASRLAGGQGNEQF TRBV27
ASGLVPSGRETQY TRBV12-5
ASSQVRVLNVPAKNIQY TRBV4-1
AWRSLAGPTGELF TRBV30
ASSIPGQGYNEQF TRBV19
AWGGGADTQY TRBV30
ASSLLAGEFNEQF TRBV7-9
ASSLGTTQETQY TRBV5-1
ASRVTSGSGETQY TRBV5-1
ASSERKTSGSYNEQF TRBV2
ASSQGLAVSSYEQY TRBV14
ASSDREQY TRBV2
ASSTSGTQGWNSPLH TRBV19
ASSEKRLRQGQF TRBV2
ASSRDRGNTEAF TRBV7-3
ASSYSGQGSYGYT TRBV6-5
ASSLVAGTDTGELF TRBV5-1
ASSSPGGEDEQY TRBV28
ASSLGGTKNIQY TRBV7-2
ASSGTGGSTDTQY TRBV6-1
ASKEGPYQETQY TRBV5-1
ASSLLAGKETQY TRBV7-7